This T cell receptor beta chain was sequenced during a study of OX40 agonist ivuxolimab in advanced cancers. Study context: Ivuxolimab doses were 0.01, 0.1, 0.3, 1.5, 3 or 10 mg/kg every 2 weeks. Dose-escalation patients were diagnosed with hepatocellular carcinoma, melanoma, renal cell cancer or head and neck cancer. Aged about 23 to 90 with a mean of around 60 years, they were 82.7% male.

The repertoire was sequenced with immunoSEQ multiplex PCR; TCRdb's copy has only in-frame clones and lacks some. The sample lists 9,500 to 13,000 clones; 65% to 85% were seen once. The germline CDR1 and CDR2 sequences are SGHVS and FNYEAQ. V lost 0 bases and J lost 3, with 12 bases in between. This CDR3 is built from 16 residues. The sequence derives from an adult with an advanced solid tumor such as melanoma, head and neck, liver or kidney cancer. The sequencing here drew on CD4+ or CD8+ T cells sorted from blood, taken in a trial of the OX40 agonist ivuxolimab. This chain links TRBV7-6 with TRBJ2-1; tentatively, D is TRBD2 (5 bases). Here the CDR3 DNA reads TGTGCCAGCAGCTTAGCAGGGCGGGCGGACTACAATGAGCAGTTCTTC. Protein sequence: CASSLAGRADYNEQFF.